This T cell receptor (beta chain) appears in the sequencing data of a study of early T cells in non-severe SARS-CoV-2 infection. Individual cDNA molecules each received unique molecular identifiers attached to them. Each CDR3 protein is one row after TCRdb ran MiXCR on the 5' RACE reads. The sample lists 26,000 or so distinct CDR3 sequences, less than 5% seen once, with 5% to 7.5% in the top ten. Study observations and caveats: VDJdb matching skewed toward anti-spike CD8 responses, missing private and CD4 specificities.

As regards this clonotype: The antigen is undetermined.

The clonotype comes from an adult who was a healthcare worker with PCR-confirmed SARS-CoV-2 infection or an uninfected control (not recorded which). The sample consisted of whole blood.

CDR3 region: CASSLTGTGGGGELFF. The CDR3 nucleotides are TGTGCCAGCAGCTTGACCGGGACAGGGGGCGGCGGGGAGCTGTTTTTT. The chain employs TRBV7-3 and TRBJ2-2; the match to TRBD1 covers 12 bases. V lost 3 bases and J lost 7; bases outside the gene matches: 6. Germline CDR1 reads SGHTA; CDR2 reads FQGTGA. CDR3 length: 16 amino acids.